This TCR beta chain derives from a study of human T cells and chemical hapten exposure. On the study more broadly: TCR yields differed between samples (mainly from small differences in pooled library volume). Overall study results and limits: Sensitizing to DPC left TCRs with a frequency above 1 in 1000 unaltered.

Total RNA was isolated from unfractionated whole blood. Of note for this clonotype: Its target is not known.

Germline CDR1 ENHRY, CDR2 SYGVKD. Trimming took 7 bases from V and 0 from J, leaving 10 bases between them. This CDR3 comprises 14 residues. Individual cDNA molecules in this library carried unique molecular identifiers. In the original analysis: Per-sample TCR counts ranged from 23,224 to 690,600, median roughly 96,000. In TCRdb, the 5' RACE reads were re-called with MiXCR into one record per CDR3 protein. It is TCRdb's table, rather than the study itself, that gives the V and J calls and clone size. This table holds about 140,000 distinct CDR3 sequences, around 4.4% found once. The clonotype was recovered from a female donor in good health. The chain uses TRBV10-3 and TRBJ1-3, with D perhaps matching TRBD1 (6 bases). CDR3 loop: CAINEGVSGNTIYF. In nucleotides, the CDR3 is TGTGCCATCAACGAGGGGGTCTCTGGAAACACCATATATTTT.